Below are 24 T cell receptor beta chains sequenced from a single sample in a study of cytomegalovirus exposure and HLA in healthy donors. Profiling relied on immunoSEQ multiplex PCR, and the TCRdb table lists in-frame clones only, not all of them. The table records around 260,000 clones, about nine tenths of them present only once. The specimen was PBMCs. These receptors all stem from a young woman in good health and CMV-seronegative.

The chain uses TRBV9 and TRBJ2-2; 10 bases line up with TRBD1. This CDR3 spans 16 amino acids. The trim removed 0 bases at V and 6 bases at J, leaving 5 bases unmatched. Germline V gives CDR1 SGDLS, CDR2 YYNGEE. CDR3 DNA: TGTGCCAGCAGCGTAGGTGGGACAGGGGTGGCCGGGGAGCTGTTTTTT. Its protein is CASSVGGTGVAGELFF.

The rearrangement links TRBV27 to TRBJ2-1; 14 nucleotides align to TRBD2. J lost 4 bases, V lost 8 bases, and 1 base had no gene match. The germline V gene encodes CDR1 MNHEY and CDR2 SMNVEV (reference sequence). There are 14 residues in the CDR3. The CDR3 loop reads CASRTSGRYNEQFF. For the CDR3, the DNA is TGTGCCAGCCGGACTAGCGGGAGGTACAATGAGCAGTTCTTC.

The chain recombines TRBV11-2 with TRBJ2-7, with 7 positions matching TRBD1. The V gene end was trimmed by 1 base and the J gene end by 2 bases; junction bases not matched to a gene: 2. The CDR3 has 14 amino acids. Germline V lookup: CDR1 SGHAT, CDR2 FQNNGV. CDR3 sequence (DNA): TGTGCCAGCAGCTTAGGGGGACAGACCTACGAGCAGTACTTC. It translates to CASSLGGQTYEQYF.

The chain joins TRBV11-3 to TRBJ2-5; 9 nucleotides agree with TRBD2. Per germline, CDR1 SGHNT and CDR2 YENEEA. The CDR3 runs 15 residues. V was pared by 5 bases and J by 4 bases, with 8 bases of the junction left unmatched. CDR3 coding DNA: TGTGCCAGCAGCCCGGGACTAGCTAGTTCAGAGACCCAGTACTTC. Encoded protein: CASSPGLASSETQYF.

The rearrangement joins TRBV6-5 to TRBJ2-1, with 10 bases aligning to TRBD2. CDR1 MNHEY and CDR2 SVGAGI come from the germline V gene. J gave up 2 bases and V 6 bases, and 4 bases lay outside the gene matches. CDR3 size: 15 residues. DNA for the CDR3: TGTGCCAGCAGCCAGCGGGGGGGCCCCTACAATGAGCAGTTCTTC. This gives the protein CASSQRGGPYNEQFF.

V and J are TRBV27 and TRBJ2-3; D uncertain. With 5 bases removed from V and 6 bases from J, the gap between germline ends came to 12 bases. This CDR3 has 13 amino acids. Looked up from germline, CDR1 is MNHEY and CDR2 is SMNVEV (reference sequence). The CDR3 sequence: CASSPNMGDTQYF. CDR3 DNA: TGTGCCAGCAGTCCAAATATGGGGGATACGCAGTATTTT.

V usage is TRBV29-1 and J usage is TRBJ2-1, with 7 bases fitting TRBD1. V gave up 1 base and J gave up 2 bases; unmatched junction bases: 2. Germline-derived CDR1 and CDR2 are SQVTM and ANQGSEA. The CDR3 spans 14 residues. In DNA form, the CDR3 reads TGCAGCGTTGAAGGGACAGGTCCCTACAATGAGCAGTTCTTC. Protein: CSVEGTGPYNEQFF.

As DNA, the CDR3 is TGTGCCAGCAGCTTAGATGGGTCACAAGAGACCCAGTACTTC. Its protein product is CASSLDGSQETQYF. The V call is TRBV7-2, the J call TRBJ2-5; D remains unclear. The V and J ends lost 1 base and 2 bases respectively, with 8 bases between them. Germline CDR1 reads SGHTA; CDR2 reads FQGNSA. CDR3 size: 14 residues.

The chain combines TRBV11-3 with TRBJ2-5; TRBD1 matches 7 bases. Germline-derived CDR1 and CDR2 are SGHNT and YENEEA. The J segment lost 4 bases and the V segment lost 0 bases, leaving 17 bases of the junction unmatched. This CDR3 comprises 19 residues. The CDR3 DNA reads TGTGCCAGCAGCTTAGATTGGGTATTGGGACAGCACTACGGAGAGACCCAGTACTTC. Its translation is CASSLDWVLGQHYGETQYF.

V gene TRBV29-1 combines with J gene TRBJ2-3; 14 nucleotides align to TRBD2. The CDR3 consists of 15 residues. Germline V gene sequence: CDR1 SQVTM, CDR2 ANQGSEA. After removal of 8 bases from V and 7 bases from J, the junction contained 11 bases not matched to a gene. DNA of the CDR3: TGCAGCATCCCGGGTGGGACTAGCGGGAGTCATACGCAGTATTTT. This gives the protein CSIPGGTSGSHTQYF.

The rearrangement uses TRBV29-1 and TRBJ2-5; 9 bases align to TRBD2. In germline, CDR1 is SQVTM, CDR2 ANQGSEA. The CDR3 runs 14 residues. V lost 7 bases and J lost 5; bases outside the gene matches: 11. The CDR3 protein is CSADLAGVGETQYF. The CDR3 nucleotides read TGCAGCGCCGACTTAGCGGGAGTCGGGGAGACCCAGTACTTC. Looking up the rest from reference TRBV29-1 and TRBJ2-5 gives the full variable domain: SAVISQKPSRDICQRGTSLTIQCQVDSQVTMMFWYRQQPGQSLTLIATANQGSEATYESGFVIDKFPISRPNLTFSTLTVSNMSPEDSSIYLCSADLAGVGETQYFGPGTRLLVL.

The rearrangement uses TRBV6-1 and TRBJ1-5; weak D call: TRBD1 (5 bases). V was clipped by 4 bases and J by 0 bases, with 7 bases between them. CDR1 is MNHNS and CDR2 is SASEGT in the germline V gene. CDR3 length: 14 amino acids. The CDR3 nucleotides read TGTGCCAGCAGTGCGACAGATAGCAATCAGCCCCAGCATTTT. Translation: CASSATDSNQPQHF.

The chain combines TRBV20-1 with TRBJ2-1; TRBD2 matches at 9 bases. The CDR3 consists of 11 residues. V lost 4 bases to trimming and J lost 14 bases; unmatched junction nucleotides: 6. Germline CDR1 reads DFQATT; CDR2 reads SNEGSKA (reference sequence). CDR3 loop: CSATGTSKEFF. In DNA form, the CDR3 reads TGCAGTGCTACCGGGACTAGCAAGGAGTTCTTC.

The chain carries TRBV9 and TRBJ1-5; D is unclear. The germline V gene has CDR1 SGDLS and CDR2 YYNGEE. This CDR3 spans 13 amino acids. The V end was cut by 0 bases, the J end by 7 bases, with 8 bases between. The CDR3 DNA reads as TGTGCCAGCAGCGTAGATGGGTTCCAGCCCCAGCATTTT. Translation: CASSVDGFQPQHF.

The chain joins TRBV6-1 to TRBJ2-5; a weak D match, TRBD2 (5 bases). The germline V and J ends were trimmed by 2 bases and 6 bases, with 25 bases remaining between them. Germline CDR1 MNHNS, CDR2 SASEGT. The CDR3 is 18 amino acids. CDR3 protein: CASSERSVGQTGIKTQYF. The CDR3 DNA is TGTGCCAGCAGTGAAAGGTCTGTGGGCCAGACGGGAATCAAGACCCAGTACTTC.

The V call is TRBV7-9, the J call TRBJ2-7, with 8 nucleotides matching TRBD2. This CDR3 comprises 15 residues. V was pared by 5 bases and J by 0 bases, with 6 bases of the junction left unmatched. The germline V gene has CDR1 SEHNR and CDR2 FQNEAQ (reference sequence). The CDR3 sequence is CASSHRGGSSYEQYF. The CDR3 nucleotides are TGTGCCAGCAGCCACCGGGGGGGAAGCTCCTACGAGCAGTACTTC.

There are many counts of this clone. The chain combines TRBV9 with TRBJ2-3, with 8 bases lining up with TRBD1. The CDR3 spans 16 residues. The germline gives CDR1 SGDLS, CDR2 YYNGEE. Trimming took 0 bases from V and 4 from J; bases not matched to a gene: 7. For the CDR3, the DNA is TGTGCCAGCAGCGTAGGAACCAGGGGGCGCGCAGATACGCAGTATTTT. Encoded protein: CASSVGTRGRADTQYF.

The gene calls are TRBV7-8 and TRBJ2-7; 8 positions agree with TRBD1. V lost 1 base, J lost 3 bases, and 11 bases stayed unmatched. The CDR3 is 17 residues long. The V gene's germline CDR1 is SGHVS and CDR2 FQNEAQ. CDR3 DNA: TGTGCCAGCAGCTTAGTAGGGGGCAGGGGGCGAATCTACGAGCAGTACTTC. Translation: CASSLVGGRGRIYEQYF.

A few counts support this clone. The genes are TRBV7-9 and TRBJ2-5, with 7 bases lining up with TRBD1. The CDR3 contains 14 residues. CDR1 SEHNR and CDR2 FQNEAQ come from the germline V gene (reference sequence). V gave up 5 bases and J gave up 2 bases; unmatched junction bases: 5. CDR3 loop: CASSKWDRQETQYF. DNA of the CDR3: TGTGCCAGCAGCAAATGGGACAGACAAGAGACCCAGTACTTC.

V usage is TRBV2 and J usage is TRBJ2-7; D is uncertain. V lost 6 bases to trimming and J lost 3 bases, with 6 bases between them. This CDR3 region has 11 residues. The germline V gene encodes CDR1 SNHLY and CDR2 FYNNEI. This chain's CDR3 is CASRNSYEQYF. The CDR3 bases are TGTGCCAGCAGGAACAGCTACGAGCAGTACTTC.

J is TRBJ2-7 and V is TRBV29-1; D call uncertain. The CDR3 sequence is 11 residues long. V lost 4 bases to trimming and J lost 6 bases, with 10 bases between them. Germline CDR1 reads SQVTM; CDR2 reads ANQGSEA. CDR3 sequence reads: CSVAGVTEQYF. The CDR3 DNA sequence: TGCAGCGTTGCAGGAGTAACCGAGCAGTACTTC.

The rearrangement uses TRBV19 and TRBJ1-4; D uncertain. Trimming stripped 9 bases from V and 1 base from J, with 15 bases between. The V gene's germline CDR1 is LNHDA and CDR2 SQIVND (reference sequence). The CDR3 consists of 15 residues. The CDR3: CASGPGAVTNEKLFF. Written as DNA, the CDR3 is TGTGCCAGCGGGCCCGGCGCAGTAACTAATGAAAAACTGTTTTTT.

This sequence joins TRBV19 and TRBJ2-2; D is ambiguous. CDR1 LNHDA and CDR2 SQIVND come from the germline V gene (reference sequence). The CDR3 consists of 16 residues. Trimming pared 3 bases from V and 3 bases from J, leaving 14 bases between. The CDR3, as DNA: TGTGCCAGTAGTATCGTTTCCGGGCTCCACACCGGGGAGCTGTTTTTT. Translating gives CASSIVSGLHTGELFF.

This sequence joins TRBV19 and TRBJ2-2; D not resolved. The CDR3 is 17 residues long. Germline CDR1 and CDR2: LNHDA and SQIVND (reference sequence). V lost 3 bases to trimming and J lost 5 bases, with 19 bases between them. CDR3 region: CASSMPTHTQITGELFF. The CDR3 nucleotides are TGTGCCAGTAGTATGCCGACACACACACAAATTACCGGGGAGCTGTTTTTT.